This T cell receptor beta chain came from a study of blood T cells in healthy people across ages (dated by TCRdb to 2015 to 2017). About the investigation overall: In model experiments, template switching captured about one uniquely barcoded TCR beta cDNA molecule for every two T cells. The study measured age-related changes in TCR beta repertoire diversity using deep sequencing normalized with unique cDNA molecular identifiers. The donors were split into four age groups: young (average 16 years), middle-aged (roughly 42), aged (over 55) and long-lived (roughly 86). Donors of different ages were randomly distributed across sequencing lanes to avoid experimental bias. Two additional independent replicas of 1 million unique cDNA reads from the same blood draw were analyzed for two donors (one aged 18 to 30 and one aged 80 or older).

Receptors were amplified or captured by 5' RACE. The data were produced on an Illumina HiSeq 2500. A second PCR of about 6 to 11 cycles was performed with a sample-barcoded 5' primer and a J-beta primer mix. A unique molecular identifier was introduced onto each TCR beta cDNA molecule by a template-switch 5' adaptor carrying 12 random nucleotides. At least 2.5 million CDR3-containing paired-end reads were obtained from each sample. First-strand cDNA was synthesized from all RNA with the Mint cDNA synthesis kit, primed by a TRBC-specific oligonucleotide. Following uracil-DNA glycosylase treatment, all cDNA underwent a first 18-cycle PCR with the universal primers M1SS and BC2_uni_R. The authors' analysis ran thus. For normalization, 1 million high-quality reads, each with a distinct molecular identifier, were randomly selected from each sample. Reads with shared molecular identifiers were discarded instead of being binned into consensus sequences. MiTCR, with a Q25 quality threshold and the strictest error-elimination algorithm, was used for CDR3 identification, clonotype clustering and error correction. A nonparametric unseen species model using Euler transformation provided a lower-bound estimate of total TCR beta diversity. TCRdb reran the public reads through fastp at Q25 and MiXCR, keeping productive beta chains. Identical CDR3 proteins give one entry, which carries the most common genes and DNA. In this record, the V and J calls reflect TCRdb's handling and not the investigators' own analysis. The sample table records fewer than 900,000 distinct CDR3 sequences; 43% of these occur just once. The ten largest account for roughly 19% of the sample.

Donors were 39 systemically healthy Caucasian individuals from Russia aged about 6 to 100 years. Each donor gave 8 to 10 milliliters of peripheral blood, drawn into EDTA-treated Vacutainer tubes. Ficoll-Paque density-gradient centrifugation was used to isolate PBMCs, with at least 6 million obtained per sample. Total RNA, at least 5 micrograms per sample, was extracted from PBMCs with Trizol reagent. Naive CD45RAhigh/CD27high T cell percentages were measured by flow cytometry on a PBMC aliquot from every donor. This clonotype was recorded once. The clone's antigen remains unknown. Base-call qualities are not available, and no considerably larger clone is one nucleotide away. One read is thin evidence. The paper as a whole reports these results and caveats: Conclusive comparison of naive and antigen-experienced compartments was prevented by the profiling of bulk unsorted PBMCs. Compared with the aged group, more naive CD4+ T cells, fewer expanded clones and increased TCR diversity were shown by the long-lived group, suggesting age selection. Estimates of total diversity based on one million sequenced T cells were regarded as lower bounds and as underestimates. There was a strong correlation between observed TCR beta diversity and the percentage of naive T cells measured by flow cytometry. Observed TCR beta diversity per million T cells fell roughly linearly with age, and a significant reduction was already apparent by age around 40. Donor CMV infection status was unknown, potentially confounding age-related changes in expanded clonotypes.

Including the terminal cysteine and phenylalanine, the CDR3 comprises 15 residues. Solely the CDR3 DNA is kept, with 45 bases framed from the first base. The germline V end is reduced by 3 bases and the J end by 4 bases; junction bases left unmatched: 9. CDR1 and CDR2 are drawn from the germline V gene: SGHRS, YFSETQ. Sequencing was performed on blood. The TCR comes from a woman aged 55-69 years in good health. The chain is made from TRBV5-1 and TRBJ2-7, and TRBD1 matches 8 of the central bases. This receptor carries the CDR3 CASSWRAGGTYEQYF. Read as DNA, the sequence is TGCGCCAGCAGCTGGCGGGCAGGGGGCACGTACGAGCAGTACTTC.